Here is one T cell receptor (beta chain) with its context. Its specificity is not known. Repertoires were generated with immunoSEQ multiplex PCR, while TCRdb's copy carries only in-frame clones and drops some. The table records more than 85,000 clones, 88% of them present only once. This specimen belongs to a study of T cell responses to AZD1222 COVID-19 vaccine. V lost 1 base to trimming and J lost 3 bases, with 5 bases between them. The CDR3 extends over 13 amino acids. The germline V gene has CDR1 SGHTS and CDR2 YDEGEE. Whole-study results and caveats: Within unmutated variant regions lay the reported targets of nearly half of spike-specific TCRs. Spike-specific TCR depth and breadth grew after two AZD1222 doses. Only six or seven AZD1222 recipients were seropositive at baseline.

The sample here was peripheral blood, taken on day 0 of AZD1222 vaccination. This receptor was taken from an adult in good health. The V and J genes are TRBV5-8 and TRBJ1-5; D call uncertain. The CDR3: CASSLSTNQPQHF. The DNA of the CDR3 is TGTGCCAGCAGCTTGTCGACCAATCAGCCCCAGCATTTT.